The clone carrying this T cell receptor beta chain was counted between two and nine times. This sample is part of a study of T-cell reconstitution after alpha-beta-depleted transplantation in children. CDR3 length: 14 amino acids. Trimming pared 0 bases from V and 6 bases from J, leaving 11 bases between. From germline, CDR1 is MNHEY and CDR2 SVGAGI. Unique molecular identifiers were used in preparing the TCRbeta library. One entry per CDR3 protein results from TCRdb running MiXCR on the PCR reads. The table shows about 350,000 distinct CDR3 sequences, with roughly 15% occurring only once. This chain links TRBV6-5 with TRBJ1-2; TRBD1 is a possible D gene (6 bases). The source of this sequence is a human donor who donated a stem cell graft to a child with Fanconi anemia. The specimen was PBMCs, collected from the stem cell graft. The CDR3 here is CASSYSPGGDGYTF. CDR3 DNA sequence: TGTGCCAGCAGTTACTCACCGGGGGGCGATGGCTACACCTTC.